This T cell receptor beta chain originates from a study of PD-1 blockade in classical Hodgkin lymphoma. Germline V gene lookup returns CDR1 SGHDT and CDR2 YYEEEE. The V segment lost 2 bases and the J segment 5 bases; nucleotides outside the gene matches: 9. The CDR3 consists of 15 residues. Using immunoSEQ multiplex PCR, the repertoire was profiled, and TCRdb retains in-frame clones only, with some absent. The sample shows around 30,000 clones, around 89% of them seen only once. Time point defined: newly diagnosed, previously untreated cHL patient sample. The CD4+ T cells used were purified from thawed PBMCs through magnetic negative selection.

The sequenced material came from CD4+ T cells from blood. The clonotype comes from a human donor with classical Hodgkin lymphoma. The rearrangement uses TRBV5-6 and TRBJ2-5, with 7 bases that match TRBD2. This chain's CDR3 is CASSFGGLPRETQYF. For the CDR3, the DNA is TGTGCCAGCAGCTTCGGGGGACTACCCCGGGAGACCCAGTACTTC.